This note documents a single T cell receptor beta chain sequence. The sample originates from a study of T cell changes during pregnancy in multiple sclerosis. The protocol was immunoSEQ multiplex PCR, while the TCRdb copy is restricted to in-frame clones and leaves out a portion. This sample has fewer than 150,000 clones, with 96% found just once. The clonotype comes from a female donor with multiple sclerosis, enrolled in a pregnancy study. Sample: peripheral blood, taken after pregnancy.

The CDR3: CASSGTRGLAGGPKFF. The CDR3 DNA follows: TGTGCCAGCAGTGGAACACGGGGACTAGCGGGAGGGCCTAAATTCTTC. This chain connects TRBV28 to TRBJ2-1; 16 bases agree with TRBD2. The V and J ends lost 5 bases and 16 bases, in that order; junction bases with no gene match: 14. Germline V lookup: CDR1 MDHEN, CDR2 SYDVKM. This CDR3 is 16 amino acids long.